Presented here are 21 T cell receptor beta chains from one specimen sequenced in a study of identical twins. One entry per CDR3 protein results from TCRdb running MiXCR on the 5' RACE reads. The sample holds 1,800,000 or so distinct CDR3 sequences; under 35% are singletons and the top ten take about 0.25%. The specimen sequenced was cord blood. These receptors were collected from a newborn girl in good health.

The chain links TRBV6-5 to TRBJ2-1; 13 nucleotides agree with TRBD2. Germline V gene lookup returns CDR1 MNHEY and CDR2 SVGAGI. CDR3 length: 19 amino acids. V lost 2 bases to trimming and J lost 0 bases; unmatched junction nucleotides: 7. CDR3 in amino acids: CASSYRTSGSKGSYNEQFF. The CDR3 coding sequence is TGTGCCAGCAGTTACCGGACTAGCGGGAGCAAGGGCTCCTACAATGAGCAGTTCTTC.

The table lists this clonotype with a few counts. J is TRBJ2-1 and V is TRBV5-1; 11 bases agree with TRBD2. The CDR3 spans 16 residues. Per germline, CDR1 SGHRS and CDR2 YFSETQ. Losses at the gene ends were 2 bases for V and 3 bases for J; bases not matched to a gene: 4. The CDR3 DNA follows: TGCGCCAGCAGCTTTAGCGGGGGGGCAAACTACAATGAGCAGTTCTTC. It specifies CASSFSGGANYNEQFF.

This clonotype was seen more than once but under ten times. The chain joins TRBV4-2 to TRBJ2-5; 8 bases match TRBD2. Germline CDR1 reads LGHNA; CDR2 reads YNFKEQ. The CDR3 extends over 19 amino acids. Unmatched junction bases numbered 16, after V lost 3 bases and J lost 1 base. The CDR3 coding sequence is TGTGCCAGCAGCCAGACTTTAAAGGGGCCAGCGGGGGCCCAAGAGACCCAGTACTTC. Protein: CASSQTLKGPAGAQETQYF.

This clonotype was observed at least ten times. The chain is built from TRBV28 and TRBJ2-7; 7 positions match TRBD1. The CDR3 extends over 16 amino acids. Trimming took 2 bases from V and 0 from J; bases not matched to a gene: 7. CDR1 is MDHEN and CDR2 is SYDVKM in the germline V gene. CDR3 residues: CASSLPETGISYEQYF. As DNA, the CDR3 is TGTGCCAGCAGTTTACCCGAGACAGGGATCTCCTACGAGCAGTACTTC.

V and J are TRBV11-2 and TRBJ1-1, with 8 positions matching TRBD1. V dropped 4 bases and J dropped 4; count of bases not matched to a gene: 17. This CDR3 region has 18 residues. Germline V gene data show CDR1 as SGHAT and CDR2 as FQNNGV. The CDR3 region has the DNA TGTGCCAGCAGCTCGGGTTGGCAGGGGGCGGGGAAGGGCACTGAAGCTTTCTTT. Amino acids: CASSSGWQGAGKGTEAFF.

The V call is TRBV27, the J call TRBJ1-2; no clear D. The CDR3 is 13 residues long. CDR1 MNHEY and CDR2 SMNVEV come from the germline V gene (reference sequence). Deletions cut 0 bases from V and 5 bases from J, with 7 bases between. CDR3: CASSLSFRYGYTF. The CDR3 coding sequence is TGTGCCAGCAGTTTATCCTTTCGGTATGGCTACACCTTC.

This clonotype was detected many times. The chain's CDR3 is CSARVGGGADTQYF. CDR3 nucleotides: TGCAGTGCTAGAGTCGGGGGAGGGGCAGATACGCAGTATTTT. The chain employs TRBV20-1 and TRBJ2-3; the match to TRBD2 covers 7 bases. The germline V gene has CDR1 DFQATT and CDR2 SNEGSKA (reference sequence). The CDR3 is made up of 14 amino acids. Trimming cost V 1 base and J 4 bases; bases outside gene matches: 5.

There are a few counts of this clonotype. This chain links TRBV12-3 or TRBV12-4 with TRBJ2-5; D is perhaps TRBD1 or TRBD2 (5 bases each). The CDR3 spans 13 residues. The V end lost 6 bases, the J end lost 4 bases, and 12 bases lay between the germline ends. CDR3 amino acids: CASSRMRGETQYF. The CDR3, as DNA: TGTGCCAGCAGCCGCATGAGGGGAGAGACCCAGTACTTC.

This chain connects TRBV20-1 to TRBJ2-1; 11 nucleotides match TRBD2. CDR3 length equals 15 residues. Germline-derived CDR1 and CDR2 are DFQATT and SNEGSKA (reference sequence). J gave up 4 bases and V 5 bases, and 7 bases lay outside the gene matches. The CDR3 DNA is TGCAGTGCTCCTCAACTAGCGGGAGAGTACAATGAGCAGTTCTTC. Encoded protein: CSAPQLAGEYNEQFF.

This clonotype was counted ten times or more. This chain connects TRBV4-2 to TRBJ2-4; 16 positions agree with TRBD2. The germline V gene encodes CDR1 LGHNA and CDR2 YNFKEQ. V gave up 4 bases and J gave up 0 bases; unmatched junction bases: 6. This CDR3 comprises 19 residues. The CDR3 protein is CASSPGTSGRALAKNIQYF. The DNA of the CDR3 is TGTGCCAGCAGCCCCGGGACTAGCGGGAGGGCCTTAGCCAAAAACATTCAGTACTTC.

J is TRBJ1-4 and V is TRBV12-3 or TRBV12-4, with 12 bases identical to TRBD1. After removal of 10 bases from V and 11 bases from J, the junction contained 5 bases not matched to a gene. This CDR3 is 12 amino acids long. The CDR3 DNA reads TGTGCCACCCGGGACAGGGGGCAGAAACTGTTTTTT. Its translation: CATRDRGQKLFF.

The V gene is TRBV28, the J gene TRBJ1-2; tentative D call: TRBD1 (5 bases). The germline V gene has CDR1 MDHEN and CDR2 SYDVKM. This CDR3 is 13 amino acids long. The ends were cut back, 5 bases at V and 3 bases at J, with 10 bases in the middle. CDR3 sequence reads: CASSTTVHYGYTF. Here the CDR3 DNA reads TGTGCCAGCAGTACGACAGTGCACTATGGCTACACCTTC.

In its sample, this clonotype was seen a few times. The J gene is TRBJ1-6, the V gene TRBV27, with TRBD1 matching over 9 bases. The CDR3 covers 16 residues. V lost 4 bases to trimming and J lost 2 bases; unmatched junction nucleotides: 3. The germline gives CDR1 MNHEY, CDR2 SMNVEV (reference sequence). DNA for the CDR3: TGTGCCAGCAGTTCCACAGGGGGCGCCTATAATTCACCCCTCCACTTT. Its translation is CASSSTGGAYNSPLHF.

The chain has TRBV5-1 and TRBJ2-4; 7 bases align to TRBD1. CDR1 is SGHRS, CDR2 YFSETQ, per germline. V was pared by 1 base and J by 4 bases, with 5 bases of the junction left unmatched. The CDR3 is 15 residues long. CDR3 in DNA: TGCGCCAGCAGCTTGAGGGACAGCCAAAAAAACATTCAGTACTTC. Translating gives CASSLRDSQKNIQYF.

The J gene is TRBJ2-1, the V gene TRBV20-1, with D unresolved. V was cut by 3 bases and J by 4 bases, with 13 bases left in between. CDR1 and CDR2 (germline): DFQATT, SNEGSKA (reference sequence). The CDR3 loop spans 14 amino acids. Here the CDR3 reads CSASPEDGYNEQFF. DNA of the CDR3: TGCAGTGCTAGCCCCGAGGACGGATACAATGAGCAGTTCTTC.

The V and J genes are TRBV5-6 and TRBJ1-4; 7 positions match TRBD1. The CDR3 runs 15 residues. V trimming: 3 bases; J trimming: 5 bases; junction bases outside the gene matches: 7. Per germline, CDR1 SGHDT and CDR2 YYEEEE. In DNA form, the CDR3 reads TGTGCCAGCAGCTCCGACAGGGTCGGGAATGAAAAACTGTTTTTT. It specifies CASSSDRVGNEKLFF.

The V and J genes are TRBV20-1 and TRBJ1-2; D perhaps matches TRBD1 (5 bases). V lost 6 bases and J lost 5, with 19 bases in between. The germline V gene encodes CDR1 DFQATT and CDR2 SNEGSKA (reference sequence). This CDR3 has 14 residues. DNA for the CDR3: TGCAGTGCCCAAGAGGGGCTGACCCTATATGGCTACACCTTC. Its translation is CSAQEGLTLYGYTF.

The chain employs TRBV20-1 and TRBJ2-1; 9 bases align to TRBD2. V was clipped by 6 bases and J by 12 bases; unmatched bases: 12. The CDR3 is 13 residues long. In germline, CDR1 is DFQATT, CDR2 SNEGSKA (reference sequence). The CDR3 coding sequence is TGCAGTGCCCCCCCCGCGGGGGGGTCGGTGCAGTTCTTC. This codes for CSAPPAGGSVQFF.

In this sample, this clonotype turned up a few times. The chain recombines TRBV20-1 with TRBJ2-1, with 12 bases aligning to TRBD2. Germline values: CDR1 DFQATT, CDR2 SNEGSKA (reference sequence). The V segment lost 3 bases and the J segment 9 bases; nucleotides outside the gene matches: 6. The CDR3 consists of 14 residues. CDR3 nucleotide sequence: TGCAGTGCTAGCCCGCTAGCGGGGGGGACTGAGCAGTTCTTC. Protein: CSASPLAGGTEQFF.

The chain couples TRBV5-1 to TRBJ1-2, with D hard to call. Germline values: CDR1 SGHRS, CDR2 YFSETQ. The CDR3 is 16 amino acids. Between the trimmed V and J ends, which lost 7 bases and 1 base, there was a span of 20 bases. CDR3 DNA: TGCGCCAGCCGGCAGGATTCCAGTTTCTTTAACTATGGCTACACCTTC. It translates to CASRQDSSFFNYGYTF.

This clonotype was recorded a few times. The junction does not match germline at one end; this may be a read error. The CDR3 loop is CASSLDGRGGNGQFF. As DNA, the CDR3 is TGTGCCAGCAGCTTAGACGGTAGGGGAGGAAATGGGCAGTTCTTC. The rearrangement links TRBV7-8 to TRBJ2-1, with a possible D match to TRBD2 (6 bases). This CDR3 region has 15 residues. Germline V gives CDR1 SGHVS, CDR2 FQNEAQ.